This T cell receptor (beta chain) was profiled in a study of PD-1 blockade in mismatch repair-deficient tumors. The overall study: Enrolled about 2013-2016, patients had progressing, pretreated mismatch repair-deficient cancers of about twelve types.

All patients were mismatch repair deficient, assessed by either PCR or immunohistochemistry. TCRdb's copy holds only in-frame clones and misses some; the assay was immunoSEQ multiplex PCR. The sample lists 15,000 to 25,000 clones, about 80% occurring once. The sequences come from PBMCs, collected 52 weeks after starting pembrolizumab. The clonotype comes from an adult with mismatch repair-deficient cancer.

The CDR3 region has the DNA TGTGCCAGCAGCGTAGCTGGGGGGGGGCCCTATGAGCAGTTCTTC. This encodes CASSVAGGGPYEQFF. The chain employs TRBV9 and TRBJ2-1, with D perhaps TRBD2 (7 bases). V was clipped by 0 bases and J by 8 bases, with 15 bases between them. The CDR3 spans 15 residues. The germline V gene has CDR1 SGDLS and CDR2 YYNGEE.